Below are 10 T cell receptor beta chains sequenced from a single sample in a study of monozygotic twins with inflammatory bowel disease. TCRdb re-called the 5' RACE reads; one entry per CDR3 protein, DNA not given. This table holds 350,000 to 550,000 distinct CDR3 sequences. The specimen was blood. The source of these receptors is a human donor with ulcerative colitis or Crohn's disease, or a healthy co-twin of an affected twin (not recorded which).

The rearrangement uses TRBV15 and TRBJ1-2. The germline CDR1 and CDR2 sequences are LNHNV and YYDKDF (reference sequence). The CDR3 is 12 amino acids. CDR3: CAIRQGISGYTF. Supplemented by reference TRBV15 and TRBJ1-2, the full variable domain reads DAMVIQNPRYQVTQFGKPVTLSCSQTLNHNVMYWYQQKSSQAPKLLFHYYDKDFNNEADTPDNFQSRRPNTSFCFLDIRSPGLGDTAMYLCAIRQGISGYTFGSGTRLTVV.

The chain employs TRBV7-2 and TRBJ2-7; TCRdb's D call, TRBD2, is unchecked because there is no DNA. The CDR3 spans 15 residues. The V gene's germline CDR1 is SGHTA and CDR2 FQGNSA. This CDR3 reads CASSLRGDLSYEQYF.

CDR3 residues: CASSQDGTEAFF. The chain joins TRBV7-6 to TRBJ1-1. The CDR3 is 12 amino acids. Germline CDR1 reads SGHVS; CDR2 reads FNYEAQ.

The CDR3 spells CASSDDVTGTDTQYF. The V call is TRBV2, the J call TRBJ2-3; TCRdb's D call of TRBD1 is untestable without DNA. CDR1 is SNHLY and CDR2 is FYNNEI in the germline V gene. This CDR3 region has 15 residues.

The rearrangement uses TRBV21-1 and TRBJ2-3. TRBV21-1 is a known pseudogene. CDR3 length: 11 amino acids. CDR3 in amino acids: CASSHLDTQYF.

CDR3 sequence: CASSLTTVGPYQPQHF. The chain carries TRBV18 and TRBJ1-5; the D call of TRBD1 rests on TCRdb alone, since no DNA is present to check it. Per the germline V gene, CDR1 is KGHSH and CDR2 is LQKENI. This CDR3 has 16 residues.

The chain employs TRBV4-3 and TRBJ2-4; TCRdb indicates TRBD1, and absent DNA this call remains unverified. CDR1 LGHNA and CDR2 YSLEER come from the germline V gene. The CDR3 covers 17 residues. The CDR3 protein is CASSQDSGAGAKNIQYF.

The genes are TRBV11-3 and TRBJ2-1; TCRdb picks TRBD2, but there is no DNA to check that call. Germline V gene lookup returns CDR1 SGHNT and CDR2 YENEEA. The CDR3 is 16 amino acids. Here the CDR3 reads CASSPSGGGGINEQFF.

The rearrangement links TRBV15 to TRBJ2-7. Germline V gene sequence: CDR1 LNHNV, CDR2 YYDKDF (reference sequence). CDR3 size: 14 residues. The CDR3: CATSLTSNSYEQYF.

This chain uses TRBV6-5 with TRBJ2-3. The CDR3 length is 16 residues. Per the germline V gene, CDR1 is MNHEY and CDR2 is SVGAGI. The CDR3 protein is CASSYSTAGFTDTQYF.